This T cell receptor beta chain stems from a study of shared clonotypes between healthy human individuals. Study details: The donors, a couple of women and three men, were aged 18 to 49.

The trim removed 3 bases at V and 7 bases at J, leaving 9 bases unmatched. The germline V gene has CDR1 LNHDA and CDR2 SQIVND (reference sequence). The CDR3 loop spans 16 amino acids. The unsorted PBMC replicate PCRs were performed with about 0.3 ug DNA, around 29,000 T cell genomes. Using ten immunoSEQ deep assay plates, investigators sequenced unsorted PBMC DNA. Method: immunoSEQ multiplex PCR; TCRdb's copy keeps in-frame clones and lacks some. The sample lists roughly 500,000 clones, around 75% seen once, with 13% in the top ten. What was sequenced was PBMCs. The origin of this receptor is a woman in her 40s in good health. Some clones in this sample may be carry-over from other donors' samples. The chain uses TRBV19 and TRBJ1-5; 10 nucleotides line up with TRBD1. CDR3 protein: CASSIPTGGAGQPQHF. CDR3 DNA: TGTGCCAGTAGTATCCCGACAGGGGGCGCGGGGCAGCCCCAGCATTTT.